What follows are 5 T cell receptor beta chains derived from one specimen sequenced in a study of shared clonotypes between healthy human individuals. The table came from immunoSEQ multiplex PCR; TCRdb's copy has only in-frame clones and leaves some out. The sample comprises over 2,000,000 clones, 93% of which are singletons, and 1.5% to 2% rests with the top ten. Naive CD8 isolation took CD45RO-negative cells positively selected for CCR7 and excluded terminally differentiated effector memory CD45RA+ cells. Sequenced sample: naive CD8+ T cells from PBMCs. The receptor set was obtained from a man younger than 35 in good health. Some clones in this sample may be carry-over from other donors' samples.

The chain employs TRBV9 and TRBJ2-2; D is undetermined. Looked up from germline, CDR1 is SGDLS and CDR2 is YYNGEE. There are 15 residues in the CDR3. Trimming stripped 0 bases from V and 2 bases from J, with 8 bases between. The CDR3 sequence: CASSVGFGNTGELFF. The CDR3 DNA sequence: TGTGCCAGCAGCGTAGGTTTCGGAAACACCGGGGAGCTGTTTTTT.

This chain links TRBV7-2 with TRBJ2-7; 12 nucleotides line up with TRBD2. The V gene end was trimmed by 3 bases and the J gene end by 4 bases; junction bases not matched to a gene: 10. The CDR3 has 17 amino acids. Looked up from germline, CDR1 is SGHTA and CDR2 is FQGNSA. Here the CDR3 reads CASSFRTSGVDRYEQYF. The CDR3 DNA reads as TGTGCCAGCAGCTTCCGGACTAGCGGGGTGGATAGATACGAGCAGTACTTC. Supplemented by reference TRBV7-2 and TRBJ2-7, the full variable domain reads GAGVSQSPSNKVTEKGKDVELRCDPISGHTALYWYRQSLGQGLEFLIYFQGNSAPDKSGLPSDRFSAERTGGSVSTLTIQRTQQEDSAVYLCASSFRTSGVDRYEQYFGPGTRLTVT.

J is TRBJ1-1 and V is TRBV5-4; D may be TRBD1 (5 bases). With 2 bases removed from V and 1 base from J, the gap between germline ends came to 18 bases. The CDR3 loop spans 17 amino acids. CDR1 SGHNT and CDR2 YYREEE come from the germline V gene (reference sequence). CDR3 amino acids: CASSFGQGTPGNTEAFF. As DNA, the CDR3 is TGTGCCAGCAGCTTCGGGCAGGGAACCCCTGGGAACACTGAAGCTTTCTTT. Combining the CDR3 with reference TRBV5-4 and TRBJ1-1 gives the whole variable domain ETGVTQSPTHLIKTRGQQVTLRCSSQSGHNTVSWYQQALGQGPQFIFQYYREEENGRGNFPPRFSGLQFPNYSSELNVNALELDDSALYLCASSFGQGTPGNTEAFFGQGTRLTVV.

This CDR3 is CASSERPLRQSDEQFF. The CDR3 DNA follows: TGTGCCAGCAGTGAGAGGCCCCTTAGACAGTCGGATGAGCAGTTCTTC. The V and J genes are TRBV2 and TRBJ2-1; TRBD1 might be the D (5 bases). The germline V gene encodes CDR1 SNHLY and CDR2 FYNNEI. Trimming took 3 bases from V and 8 from J, leaving 20 bases between them. This CDR3 is 16 amino acids long.

This chain joins TRBV23-1 and TRBJ1-2, with unresolved D. TRBV23-1 is assigned to the ORF class and has an uncertain function. The CDR3 runs to 15 residues. V lost 2 bases to trimming and J lost 6 bases, with 16 bases between them. The CDR3 here is CASSQGGRKCNGYTF. The CDR3, as DNA: TGCGCCAGCAGTCAAGGTGGGCGTAAGTGTAATGGCTACACCTTC.